These T cell receptor beta chains were read from a single sample in a study of control samples from healthy donors and cancer patients. Sequencing used immunoSEQ multiplex PCR; TCRdb keeps in-frame clones, though not all of them. The repertoire consists of 85,000 to 90,000 clones, with roughly nine tenths occurring once and the leading ten covering over 8.5%. The sequenced sample was PBMCs. The receptors were gathered from a woman aged 50 to 60 with colorectal cancer. Both conserved end residues are part of each CDR3. Fields, in order: V gene, D gene, clone size, J gene, CDR3 protein, CDR3 DNA. The D gene is left open where the match is weak. Size tells how often a clone was seen (once, few, many) or the class of an expanded clone, and some rows leave it out.

V: TRBV28
D: NA
size: NA
J: TRBJ1-5
CDR3: CASSLSSNQPQHF
DNA: TGTGCCAGCAGTTTATCCAGCAATCAGCCCCAGCATTTT

V: TRBV4-3
D: NA
size: once
J: TRBJ2-1
CDR3: CASSQDSYVSYNEQFF
DNA: TGCGCCAGCAGCCAAGATTCCTACGTGTCCTACAATGAGCAGTTCTTC

V: TRBV9
D: NA
size: once
J: TRBJ2-1
CDR3: CASSVAGQSHNEQFF
DNA: TGTGCCAGCAGCGTAGCTGGGCAGAGCCACAATGAGCAGTTCTTC

V: TRBV29-1
D: TRBD1
size: NA
J: TRBJ1-3
CDR3: CSVTQGGQSSGNTIYF
DNA: TGCAGCGTGACCCAAGGGGGCCAGAGCTCTGGAAACACCATATATTTT

V: TRBV28
D: NA
size: NA
J: TRBJ1-4
CDR3: CASSSGSEKLFF
DNA: TGTGCCAGCAGTTCTGGGTCCGAAAAACTGTTTTTT

V: TRBV20-1
D: NA
size: NA
J: TRBJ1-6
CDR3: CSATDLANSPLHF
DNA: TGCAGTGCTACTGACTTAGCCAATTCACCCCTCCACTTT

V: TRBV30
D: NA
size: few
J: TRBJ2-1
CDR3: CAWSDGRVGEQFF
DNA: TGTGCCTGGAGTGACGGCCGGGTAGGTGAGCAGTTCTTC

V: TRBV3-1/TRBV3-2
D: NA
size: once
J: TRBJ2-3
CDR3: CASSPGHRTDTQYF
DNA: TGTGCCAGCAGCCCGGGACACCGCACAGATACGCAGTATTTT

V: TRBV5-1
D: TRBD1
size: NA
J: TRBJ1-1
CDR3: CASSLGQGVSEAFF
DNA: TGCGCCAGCAGCTTGGGACAGGGCGTAAGTGAAGCTTTCTTT

V: TRBV13
D: TRBD1
size: NA
J: TRBJ1-2
CDR3: CASSFTGEQNGYTF
DNA: TGTGCCAGCAGCTTTACAGGGGAGCAGAATGGCTACACCTTC

V: TRBV5-6
D: NA
size: NA
J: TRBJ1-1
CDR3: CASSLGKVTEAFF
DNA: TGTGCCAGCAGCTTGGGGAAGGTCACTGAAGCTTTCTTT

V: TRBV28
D: NA
size: NA
J: TRBJ1-2
CDR3: CASGPINSYGYTF
DNA: TGTGCCAGCGGTCCAATAAATTCCTATGGCTACACCTTC

V: TRBV27
D: NA
size: NA
J: TRBJ2-1
CDR3: CASSSGAITYNEQFF
DNA: TGTGCCAGCAGTTCAGGGGCTATAACTTACAATGAGCAGTTCTTC

V: TRBV27
D: NA
size: once
J: TRBJ1-6
CDR3: CASSLLGQPGGLSPLHF
DNA: TGTGCCAGCAGTTTACTAGGACAGCCTGGGGGTCTATCACCCCTCCACTTT

V: TRBV3-1/TRBV3-2
D: NA
size: NA
J: TRBJ1-1
CDR3: CASSQDVGTLNTEAFF
DNA: TGTGCCAGCAGCCAAGATGTCGGGACACTTAACACTGAAGCTTTCTTT